The clone carrying this T cell receptor beta chain was observed a few times. The data were taken from a study of blood T cell repertoires in COVID-19. Across the study: Whether acute or convalescent, the COVID-19 samples came from the United States, Italy and Spain. T cells, B-cell-depleted T cells, or PBMCs provided the cDNA or gDNA that served as material.

In the original processing: Reference gene primer amplification in the assay estimated nucleated cell counts. Produced via immunoSEQ multiplex PCR; TCRdb's table is partial and in-frame only. D and trimming were read from the DNA, whereas the V and J calls and clone size are those reported in that table. The sample lists some 210,000 clones, almost 85% occurring once. This CDR3 has 15 amino acids. CDR1 is SGHTA and CDR2 is FQGNSA in the germline V gene. Trimming took 5 bases from V and 4 from J; bases not matched to a gene: 5. The material sequenced was peripheral blood. The V gene is TRBV7-2, the J gene TRBJ2-2, with 9 bases matching TRBD1. The sequence was collected from a woman between 65 and 79 years old with active or convalescent COVID-19. The CDR3 loop reads CASSTGTGITGELFF. As DNA, the CDR3 is TGTGCCAGCAGCACCGGGACAGGGATCACCGGGGAGCTGTTTTTT.